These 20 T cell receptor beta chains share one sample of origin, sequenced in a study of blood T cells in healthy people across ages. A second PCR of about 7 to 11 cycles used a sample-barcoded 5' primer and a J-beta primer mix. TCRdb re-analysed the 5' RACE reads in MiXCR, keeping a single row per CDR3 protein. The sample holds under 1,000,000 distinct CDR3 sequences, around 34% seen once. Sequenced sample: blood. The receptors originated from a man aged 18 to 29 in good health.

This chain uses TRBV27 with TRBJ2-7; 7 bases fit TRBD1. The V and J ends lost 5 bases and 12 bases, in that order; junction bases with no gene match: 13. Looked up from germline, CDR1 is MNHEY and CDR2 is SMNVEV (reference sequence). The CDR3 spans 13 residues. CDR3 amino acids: CASSAAQGGHRYF. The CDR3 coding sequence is TGTGCCAGCAGTGCTGCCCAAGGGGGCCACAGGTACTTC.

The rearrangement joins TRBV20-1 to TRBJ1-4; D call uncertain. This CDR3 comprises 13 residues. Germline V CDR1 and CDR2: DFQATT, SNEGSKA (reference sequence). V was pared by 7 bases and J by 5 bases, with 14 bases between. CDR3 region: CSGSSVKNEKLFF. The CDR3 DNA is TGCAGTGGATCGAGCGTTAAGAATGAAAAACTGTTTTTT.

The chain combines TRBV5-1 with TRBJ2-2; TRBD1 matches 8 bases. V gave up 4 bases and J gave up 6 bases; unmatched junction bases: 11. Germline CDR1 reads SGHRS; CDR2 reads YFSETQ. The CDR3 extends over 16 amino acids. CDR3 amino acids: CASSPDGQGGAGELFF. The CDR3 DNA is TGCGCCAGCAGCCCCGACGGACAGGGTGGCGCCGGGGAGCTGTTTTTT.

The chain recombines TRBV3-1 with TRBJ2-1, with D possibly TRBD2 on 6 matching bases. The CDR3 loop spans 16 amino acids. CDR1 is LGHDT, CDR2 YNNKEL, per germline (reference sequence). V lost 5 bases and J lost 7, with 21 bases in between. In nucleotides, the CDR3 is TGTGCCAGCAGCTCAAGAATTGCGGGGCCAGGGAATGAGCAGTTCTTC. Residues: CASSSRIAGPGNEQFF.

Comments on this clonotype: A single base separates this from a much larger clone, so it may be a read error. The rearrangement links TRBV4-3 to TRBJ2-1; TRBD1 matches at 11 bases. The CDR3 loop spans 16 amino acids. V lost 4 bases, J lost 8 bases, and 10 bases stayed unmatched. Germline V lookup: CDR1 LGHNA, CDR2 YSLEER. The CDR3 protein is CASSRGPGQGEDEQFF. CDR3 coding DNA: TGCGCCAGCAGCCGAGGACCGGGACAGGGGGAAGATGAGCAGTTCTTC.

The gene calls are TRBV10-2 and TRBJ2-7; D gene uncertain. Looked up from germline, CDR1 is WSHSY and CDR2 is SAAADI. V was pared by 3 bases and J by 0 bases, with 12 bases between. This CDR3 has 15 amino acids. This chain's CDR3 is CASSDVPHSSYEQYF. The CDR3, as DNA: TGCGCCAGCAGTGACGTACCTCACAGCTCCTACGAGCAGTACTTC.

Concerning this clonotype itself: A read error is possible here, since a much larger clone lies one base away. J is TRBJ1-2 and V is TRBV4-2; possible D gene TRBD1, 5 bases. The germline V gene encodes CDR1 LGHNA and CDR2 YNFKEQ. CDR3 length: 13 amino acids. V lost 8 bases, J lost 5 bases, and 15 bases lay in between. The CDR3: CASGPGGTYGYTF. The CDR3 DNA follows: TGTGCCAGCGGCCCCGGGGGGACTTATGGCTACACCTTC.

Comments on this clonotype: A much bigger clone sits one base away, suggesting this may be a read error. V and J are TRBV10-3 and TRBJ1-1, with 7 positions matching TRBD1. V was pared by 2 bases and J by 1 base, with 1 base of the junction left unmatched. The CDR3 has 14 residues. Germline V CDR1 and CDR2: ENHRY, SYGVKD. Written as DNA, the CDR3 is TGTGCCATCAGTGAGGGGACAGAGAACACTGAAGCTTTCTTT. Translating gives CAISEGTENTEAFF.

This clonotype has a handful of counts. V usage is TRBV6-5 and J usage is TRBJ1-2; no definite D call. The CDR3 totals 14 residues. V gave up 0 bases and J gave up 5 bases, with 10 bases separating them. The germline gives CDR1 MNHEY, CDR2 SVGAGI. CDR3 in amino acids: CASSYSKLMYGYTF. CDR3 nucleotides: TGTGCCAGCAGTTACTCGAAGCTTATGTATGGCTACACCTTC.

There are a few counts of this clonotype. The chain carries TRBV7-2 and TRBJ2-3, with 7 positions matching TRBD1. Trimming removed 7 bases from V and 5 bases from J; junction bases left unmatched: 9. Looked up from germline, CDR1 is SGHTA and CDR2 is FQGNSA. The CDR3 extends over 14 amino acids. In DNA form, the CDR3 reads TGTGCCAGCAACCCGGGACAGAGCGTAGATACGCAGTATTTT. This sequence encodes CASNPGQSVDTQYF.

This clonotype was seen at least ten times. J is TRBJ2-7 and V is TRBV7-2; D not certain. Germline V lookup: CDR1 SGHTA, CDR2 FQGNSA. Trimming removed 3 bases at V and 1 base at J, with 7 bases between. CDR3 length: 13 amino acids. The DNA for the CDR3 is TGTGCCAGCAGCTTCCAGCAGTCCTACGAGCAGTACTTC. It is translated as CASSFQQSYEQYF.

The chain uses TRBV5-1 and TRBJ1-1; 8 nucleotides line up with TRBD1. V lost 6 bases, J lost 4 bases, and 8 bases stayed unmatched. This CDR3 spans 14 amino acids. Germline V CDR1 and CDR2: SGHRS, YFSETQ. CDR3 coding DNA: TGCGCCAGCACCTTAGGACAGGGAGGCACTGAAGCTTTCTTT. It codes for CASTLGQGGTEAFF.

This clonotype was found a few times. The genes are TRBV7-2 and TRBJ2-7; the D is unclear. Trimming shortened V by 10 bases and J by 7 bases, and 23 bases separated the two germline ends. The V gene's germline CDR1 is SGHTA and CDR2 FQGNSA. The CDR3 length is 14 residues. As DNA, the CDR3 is TGTGCCAATCAGCGAGCTAGATACTACAATGAGCAGTACTTC. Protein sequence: CANQRARYYNEQYF.

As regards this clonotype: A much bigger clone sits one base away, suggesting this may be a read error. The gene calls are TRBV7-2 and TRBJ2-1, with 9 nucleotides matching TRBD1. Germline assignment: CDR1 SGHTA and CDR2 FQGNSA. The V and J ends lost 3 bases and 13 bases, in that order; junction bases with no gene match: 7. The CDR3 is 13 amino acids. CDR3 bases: TGTGCCAGCAGCTTCCGACAGGGGGGGACCCAGTTCTTC. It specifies CASSFRQGGTQFF.

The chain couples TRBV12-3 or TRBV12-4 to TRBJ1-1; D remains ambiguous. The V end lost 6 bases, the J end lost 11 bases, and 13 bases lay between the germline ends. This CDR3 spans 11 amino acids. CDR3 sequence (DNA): TGTGCCAGCAGCTCAGGCGGGAGCGCTTTCTTT. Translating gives CASSSGGSAFF.

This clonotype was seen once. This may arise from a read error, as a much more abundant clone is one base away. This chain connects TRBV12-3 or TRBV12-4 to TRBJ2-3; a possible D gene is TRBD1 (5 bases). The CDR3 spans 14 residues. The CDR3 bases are TGTGCCGGCAGTTTAGCCAGGGACACAGATACGCAGTATTTT. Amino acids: CAGSLARDTDTQYF.

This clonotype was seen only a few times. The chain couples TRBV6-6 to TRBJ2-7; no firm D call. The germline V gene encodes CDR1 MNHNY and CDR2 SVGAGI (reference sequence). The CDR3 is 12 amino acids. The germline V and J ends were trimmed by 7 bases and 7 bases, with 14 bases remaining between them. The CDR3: CASIGVGNEQYF. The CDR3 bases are TGTGCCAGCATTGGGGTGGGAAATGAGCAGTACTTC.

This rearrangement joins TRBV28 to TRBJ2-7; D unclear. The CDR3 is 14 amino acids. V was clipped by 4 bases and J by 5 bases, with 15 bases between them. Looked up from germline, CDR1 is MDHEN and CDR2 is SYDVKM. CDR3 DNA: TGTGCCAGCAGTTCTCCATCAGGTCTCGACGAGCAGTACTTC. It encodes CASSSPSGLDEQYF. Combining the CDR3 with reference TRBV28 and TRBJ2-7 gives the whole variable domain DVKVTQSSRYLVKRTGEKVFLECVQDMDHENMFWYRQDPGLGLRLIYFSYDVKMKEKGDIPEGYSVSREKKERFSLILESASTNQTSMYLCASSSPSGLDEQYFGPGTRLTVT.

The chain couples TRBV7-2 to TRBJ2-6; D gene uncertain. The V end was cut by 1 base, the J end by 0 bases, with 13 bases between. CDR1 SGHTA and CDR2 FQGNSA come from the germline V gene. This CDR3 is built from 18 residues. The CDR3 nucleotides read TGTGCCAGCAGCTTAGGAGCCAGGCTAAGCTCTGGGGCCAACGTCCTGACTTTC. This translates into CASSLGARLSSGANVLTF.

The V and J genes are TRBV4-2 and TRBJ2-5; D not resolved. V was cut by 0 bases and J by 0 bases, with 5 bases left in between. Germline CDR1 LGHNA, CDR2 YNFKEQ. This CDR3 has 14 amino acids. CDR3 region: CASSQELDQETQYF. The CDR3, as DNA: TGTGCCAGCAGCCAAGAATTGGACCAAGAGACCCAGTACTTC.